The TCR beta chain under discussion was sequenced for a study of blood T cell repertoires in COVID-19. In the study overall: PBMCs, B-cell-depleted T cells, or T cells were the source of the cDNA or gDNA that made up the material.

This clone has only one observation. This CDR3 has 16 amino acids. The germline CDR1 and CDR2 sequences are MNHNY and SVGAGI (reference sequence). The germline V and J ends were trimmed by 6 bases and 0 bases, with 14 bases remaining between them. TCRdb's copy holds only in-frame clones and misses some; the assay was immunoSEQ multiplex PCR. The sample lists 71,000 or so clones; approximately 80% were seen once. This sequence was found in a man in his 70s with acute or convalescent COVID-19. The material sequenced was peripheral blood. The chain has TRBV6-6 and TRBJ2-2; D might be TRBD1 (6 bases). The CDR3 loop is CASSTQDRPNTGELFF. The CDR3 DNA reads TGTGCCAGCAGCACTCAGGACAGACCGAACACCGGGGAGCTGTTTTTT.